The clone carrying this T cell receptor beta chain came up a few times. Its matching antigen is unknown. Time point here: week 11, during vaccination. It was 300 ug of mutant IDH1 20-mer peptide that made up each vaccine dose, given with topical imiquimod. The table came from immunoSEQ multiplex PCR; TCRdb's copy has only in-frame clones and leaves some out. The sample shows roughly 120,000 clones, about 82% of them seen only once. Unmatched junction bases numbered 3, after V lost 1 base and J lost 0 bases. CDR1 is SGDLS, CDR2 YYNGEE, per germline. The CDR3 covers 15 residues. The sample is drawn from a study of a mutant IDH1 vaccine in newly diagnosed glioma. Study information: Vaccines were first given 4-6 weeks after radiotherapy alone, or with temozolomide cycles. Before enrollment, the patients had been treated with radiotherapy alone, temozolomide alone, or both together. Most of them had received both.

Study-wide points: Changes in the top peripheral T cell clonotypes seemingly had no bearing on pseudoprogression. Vaccination elicited immune responses in roughly 93% of patients.

This sample comprised PBMCs, obtained from a glioma patient whose treatment included an IDH1 peptide vaccine. The TCR sequence derives from a man aged 40-49 years with glioma. The genes are TRBV9 and TRBJ1-1, with 7 bases matching TRBD1. The CDR3 sequence: CASSVLGGLNTEAFF. CDR3 sequence (DNA): TGTGCCAGCAGCGTACTAGGGGGCCTGAACACTGAAGCTTTCTTT.